This T cell receptor beta chain was obtained from a study of cytomegalovirus exposure and HLA in healthy donors. A word on this clone: Its antigen is unidentified.

The PCR used 60 Vbeta and 13 Jbeta primers. TCRdb keeps only in-frame clones here, not all; method: immunoSEQ multiplex PCR. The sample lists 110,000 or so clones; about 80% were seen once. The study, taken as a whole, reports: Productive rates of about 87% or about 30% were seen for most TCR beta V segments in an earlier analysis.

V shed 6 bases, J shed 9 bases, and the junction held 13 bases outside the gene matches. The CDR3 has 16 residues. The germline V gene encodes CDR1 LNHDA and CDR2 SQIVND (reference sequence). The V call is TRBV19, the J call TRBJ2-1; TRBD2 matches 11 bases. This receptor was obtained from a man aged 35 to 55 in good health and CMV-seropositive. Input material: PBMCs. As DNA, the CDR3 is TGTGCCAGTAGCTTAACACTTAGCGGGAGGGCACTTGAGCAGTTCTTC. This translates into CASSLTLSGRALEQFF.